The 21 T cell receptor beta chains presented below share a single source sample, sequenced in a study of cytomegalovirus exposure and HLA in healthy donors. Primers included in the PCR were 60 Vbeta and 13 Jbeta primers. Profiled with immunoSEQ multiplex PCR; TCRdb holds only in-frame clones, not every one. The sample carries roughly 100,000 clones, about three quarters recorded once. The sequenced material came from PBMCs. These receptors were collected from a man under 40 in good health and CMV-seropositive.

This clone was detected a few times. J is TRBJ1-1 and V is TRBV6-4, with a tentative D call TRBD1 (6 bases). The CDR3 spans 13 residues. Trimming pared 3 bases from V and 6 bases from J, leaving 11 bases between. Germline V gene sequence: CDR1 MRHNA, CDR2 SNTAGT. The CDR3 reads CASSDSGVAEAFF. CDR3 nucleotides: TGTGCCAGCAGTGATTCAGGGGTCGCTGAAGCTTTCTTT.

CDR3 residues: CASSAPSGGGGELFF. For the CDR3, the DNA is TGTGCCAGCAGCGCCCCTTCAGGGGGCGGCGGGGAGCTGTTTTTT. The gene calls are TRBV9 and TRBJ2-2, with TRBD1 matching over 8 bases. Germline V gene data show CDR1 as SGDLS and CDR2 as YYNGEE. The CDR3 extends over 15 amino acids. J was trimmed by 7 bases and V by 3 bases; bases with no gene match: 8.

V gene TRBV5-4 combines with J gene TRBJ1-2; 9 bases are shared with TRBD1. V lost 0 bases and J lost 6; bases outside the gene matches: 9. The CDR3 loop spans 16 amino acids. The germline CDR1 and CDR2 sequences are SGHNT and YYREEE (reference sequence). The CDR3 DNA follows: TGTGCCAGCAGCTTGGCCGGACAGGGGATAAGCGATGGCTACACCTTC. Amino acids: CASSLAGQGISDGYTF.

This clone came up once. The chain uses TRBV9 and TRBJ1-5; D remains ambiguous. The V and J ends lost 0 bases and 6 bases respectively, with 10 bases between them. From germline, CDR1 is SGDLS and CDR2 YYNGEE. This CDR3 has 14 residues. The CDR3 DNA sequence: TGTGCCAGCAGCGTAGAGCAGGTTGGTCAGCCCCAGCATTTT. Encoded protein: CASSVEQVGQPQHF.

The CDR3 region has the DNA TGTGCCAGCACCCATGAGGGAGGGAGTGGAAATGAGCAGTTCTTC. This gives the protein CASTHEGGSGNEQFF. The chain carries TRBV9 and TRBJ2-1; TRBD2 agrees at 7 bases. V was pared by 6 bases and J by 7 bases, with 13 bases of the junction left unmatched. Germline V gene lookup returns CDR1 SGDLS and CDR2 YYNGEE. CDR3 length: 15 amino acids.

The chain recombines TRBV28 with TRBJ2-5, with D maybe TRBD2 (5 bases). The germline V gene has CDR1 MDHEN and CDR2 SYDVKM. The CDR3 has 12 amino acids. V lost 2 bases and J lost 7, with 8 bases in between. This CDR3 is CASSLASGTQYF. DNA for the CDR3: TGTGCCAGCAGTTTAGCCAGCGGGACCCAGTACTTC.

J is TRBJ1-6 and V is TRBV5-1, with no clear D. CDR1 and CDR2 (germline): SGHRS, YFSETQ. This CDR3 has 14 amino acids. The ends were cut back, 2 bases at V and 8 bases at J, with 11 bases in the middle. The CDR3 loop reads CASSFGLSDSPLHF. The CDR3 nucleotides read TGCGCCAGCAGCTTCGGATTGAGCGATTCACCCCTCCACTTT.

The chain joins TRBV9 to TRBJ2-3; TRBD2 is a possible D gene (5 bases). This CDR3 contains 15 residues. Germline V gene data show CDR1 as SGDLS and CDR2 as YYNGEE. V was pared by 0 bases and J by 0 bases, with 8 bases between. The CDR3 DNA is TGTGCCAGCAGCGTAGATAGCGTCAGCACAGATACGCAGTATTTT. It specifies CASSVDSVSTDTQYF.

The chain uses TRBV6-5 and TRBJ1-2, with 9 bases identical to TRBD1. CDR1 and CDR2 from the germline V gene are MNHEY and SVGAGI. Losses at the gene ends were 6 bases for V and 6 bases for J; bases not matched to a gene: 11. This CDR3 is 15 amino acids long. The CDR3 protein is CASRGQGLILNGYTF. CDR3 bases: TGTGCCAGCAGGGGACAGGGTTTAATTCTTAATGGCTACACCTTC.

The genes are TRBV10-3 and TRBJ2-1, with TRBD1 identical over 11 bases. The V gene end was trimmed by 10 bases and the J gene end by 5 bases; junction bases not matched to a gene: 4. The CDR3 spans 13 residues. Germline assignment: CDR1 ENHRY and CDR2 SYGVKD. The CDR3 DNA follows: TGTGCCACCGAGGGACAGGGGGACAATGAGCAGTTCTTC. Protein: CATEGQGDNEQFF.

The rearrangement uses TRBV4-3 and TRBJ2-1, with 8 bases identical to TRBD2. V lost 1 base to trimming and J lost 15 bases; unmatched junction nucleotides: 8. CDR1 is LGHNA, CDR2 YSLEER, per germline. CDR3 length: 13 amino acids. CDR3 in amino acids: CASSQGGGLERFF. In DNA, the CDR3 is TGCGCCAGCAGCCAAGGCGGGGGACTAGAACGGTTCTTC.

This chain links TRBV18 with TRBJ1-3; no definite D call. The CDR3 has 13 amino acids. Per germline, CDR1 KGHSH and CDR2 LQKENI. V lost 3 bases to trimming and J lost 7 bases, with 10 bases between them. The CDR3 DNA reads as TGTGCCAGCTCACCCCTAGGTTGGAACACCATATATTTT. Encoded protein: CASSPLGWNTIYF.

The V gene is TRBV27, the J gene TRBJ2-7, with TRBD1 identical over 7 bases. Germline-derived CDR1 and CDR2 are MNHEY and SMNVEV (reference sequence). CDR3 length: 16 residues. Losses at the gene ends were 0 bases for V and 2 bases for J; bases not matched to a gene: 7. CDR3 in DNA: TGTGCCAGCAGTTTATCCCCGGGACAGAGAACCTACGAGCAGTACGTC. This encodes CASSLSPGQRTYEQYV.

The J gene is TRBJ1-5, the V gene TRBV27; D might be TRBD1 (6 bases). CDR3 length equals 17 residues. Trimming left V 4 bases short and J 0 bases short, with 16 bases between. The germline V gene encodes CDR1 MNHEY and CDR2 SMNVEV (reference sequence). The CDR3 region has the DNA TGTGCCAGCAGTTCGCGACCGGGACACTATAGCAATCAGCCCCAGCATTTT. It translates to CASSSRPGHYSNQPQHF.

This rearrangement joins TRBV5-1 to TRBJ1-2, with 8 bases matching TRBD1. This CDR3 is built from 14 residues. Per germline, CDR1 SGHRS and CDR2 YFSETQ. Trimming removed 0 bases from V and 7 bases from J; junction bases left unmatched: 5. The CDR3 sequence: CASSLADRGRGYTF. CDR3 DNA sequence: TGCGCCAGCAGCTTGGCCGACAGGGGTCGTGGCTACACCTTC.

CDR3 sequence: CASSLSGLWELFF. The CDR3 region has the DNA TGTGCCAGCAGCTTGTCGGGACTCTGGGAGCTGTTTTTT. The chain uses TRBV5-6 and TRBJ2-2; D might be TRBD2 (6 bases). Germline V gives CDR1 SGHDT, CDR2 YYEEEE. This CDR3 contains 13 residues. V lost 1 base and J 9 bases, leaving 10 bases between the germline ends. Full variable domain (missing parts from reference TRBV5-6 and TRBJ2-2): DAGVTQSPTHLIKTRGQQVTLRCSPKSGHDTVSWYQQALGQGPQFIFQYYEEEERQRGNFPDRFSGHQFPNYSSELNVNALLLGDSALYLCASSLSGLWELFFGEGSRLTVL.

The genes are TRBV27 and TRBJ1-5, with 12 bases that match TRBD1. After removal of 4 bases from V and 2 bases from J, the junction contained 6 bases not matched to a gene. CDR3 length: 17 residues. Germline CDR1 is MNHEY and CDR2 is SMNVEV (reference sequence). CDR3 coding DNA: TGTGCCAGCAGTTCCTCCGGGACAGGGGGCGGCAATCAGCCCCAGCATTTT. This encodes CASSSSGTGGGNQPQHF.

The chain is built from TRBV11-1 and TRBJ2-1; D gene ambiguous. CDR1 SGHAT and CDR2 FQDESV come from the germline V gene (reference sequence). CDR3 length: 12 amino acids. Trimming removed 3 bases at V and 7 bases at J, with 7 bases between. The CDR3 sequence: CASSFTVNEQFF. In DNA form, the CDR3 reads TGTGCCAGCAGCTTTACGGTTAATGAGCAGTTCTTC.

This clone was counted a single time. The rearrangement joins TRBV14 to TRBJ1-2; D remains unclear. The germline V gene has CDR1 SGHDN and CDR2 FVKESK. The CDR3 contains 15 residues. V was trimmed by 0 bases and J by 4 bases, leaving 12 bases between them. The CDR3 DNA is TGTGCCAGCAGCCAAGATGGTTGGGCTGTCTATGGCTACACCTTC. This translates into CASSQDGWAVYGYTF.

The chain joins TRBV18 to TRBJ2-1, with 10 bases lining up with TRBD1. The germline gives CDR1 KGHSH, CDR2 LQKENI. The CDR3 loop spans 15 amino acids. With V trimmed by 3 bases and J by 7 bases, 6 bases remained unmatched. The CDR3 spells CASSPGQGSSNEQFF. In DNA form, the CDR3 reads TGTGCCAGCTCACCGGGACAGGGGAGTAGTAATGAGCAGTTCTTC.

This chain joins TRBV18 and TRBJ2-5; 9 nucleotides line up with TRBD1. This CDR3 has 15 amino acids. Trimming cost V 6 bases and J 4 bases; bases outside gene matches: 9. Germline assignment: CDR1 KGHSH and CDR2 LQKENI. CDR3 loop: CASSLQGAKGETQYF. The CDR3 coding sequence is TGTGCCAGCTCCCTACAGGGGGCTAAGGGAGAGACCCAGTACTTC. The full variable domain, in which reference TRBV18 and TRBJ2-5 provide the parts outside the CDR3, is NAGVMQNPRHLVRRRGQEARLRCSPMKGHSHVYWYRQLPEEGLKFMVYLQKENIIDESGMPKERFSAEFPKEGPSILRIQQVVRGDSAAYFCASSLQGAKGETQYFGPGTRLLVL.